The entry below gives a single T cell receptor (beta chain) sequence along with its context. Its antigen is not identified. Clones were sequenced by immunoSEQ multiplex PCR, and TCRdb holds only the in-frame ones, with some missing. The table shows roughly 72,000 clones, with less than 90% occurring only once. This sample stems from a study of T cells in localized non-small cell lung cancer. Study outcomes and limitations: As only one tumor region underwent sequencing, heterogeneity remains possible. Higher T cell density in the blood was associated with longer overall survival, whereas higher adjacent-lung clonality associated with shorter survival. For the top 100 tumor clones, a median about 56 also appeared in adjacent lung. Among the tissues sampled, uninvolved adjacent lung had the highest T cell clonality, above tumor.

The clonotype was recovered from a male donor older than 55 with stage III squamous cell lung carcinoma. The material sequenced was peripheral blood, taken before any cancer treatment.

This CDR3 reads CASRRAPTENTEAFF. The DNA of the CDR3 is TGTGCCAGTAGACGGGCGCCGACAGAGAACACTGAAGCTTTCTTT. The chain uses TRBV10-3 and TRBJ1-1; TRBD1 might be the D (5 bases). The CDR3 runs to 15 residues. Per the germline V gene, CDR1 is ENHRY and CDR2 is SYGVKD. Trimming cost V 10 bases and J 1 base, with 19 bases left between them.